This T cell receptor (beta chain) was sequenced during a study of blood T cell repertoires in COVID-19. V lost 3 bases to trimming and J lost 6 bases, with 14 bases between them. The CDR3 extends over 13 amino acids. In germline, CDR1 is GTSNPN, CDR2 SVGIG (reference sequence). Data came from immunoSEQ multiplex PCR; TCRdb stores just in-frame clones and leaves some out. The data show hundreds of thousands of clones, approximately 86% seen once. This TCR came from a woman between 25 and 40 years old who had recovered from COVID-19. The chain has TRBV30 and TRBJ1-2; D is unclear. Sequenced: PBMCs or T cells enriched from blood (not recorded which). The CDR3 here is CAWRFPGSDGYTF. The DNA for the CDR3 is TGTGCCTGGAGATTCCCGGGATCGGATGGCTACACCTTC.